These 22 T cell receptor beta chains originate from one sample sequenced in a study of a mutant IDH1 vaccine in newly diagnosed glioma. The time point here: baseline, week 1 (first vaccination visit). Treatment defined: pre-vaccination baseline after standard-of-care therapy. Sequenced by immunoSEQ multiplex PCR; TCRdb stores in-frame clones only, minus some. The repertoire consists of some 87,000 clones, with around 80% occurring once and the leading ten covering 7.5%. The sequencing used PBMCs, collected from a glioma patient treated with radiotherapy, temozolomide or both. The receptors here all came from a man aged 35 to 55 with glioma.

The CDR3 sequence: CASSRTGPEQYF. In DNA, the CDR3 is TGTGCCAGCAGCCGGACAGGGCCCGAGCAGTACTTC. This sequence joins TRBV7-2 and TRBJ2-7, with 8 bases identical to TRBD1. Germline loops: CDR1 SGHTA, CDR2 FQGNSA. This CDR3 is built from 12 residues. V lost 5 bases to trimming and J lost 6 bases; unmatched junction nucleotides: 3.

The chain employs TRBV6-6 and TRBJ2-1; D gene unclear. V was pared by 0 bases and J by 10 bases, with 10 bases between. The CDR3 spans 13 residues. From germline, CDR1 is MNHNY and CDR2 SVGAGI (reference sequence). This CDR3 is CASSYSAMREQFF. In nucleotides, the CDR3 is TGTGCCAGCAGTTACTCGGCGATGAGAGAGCAGTTCTTC.

V usage is TRBV5-1 and J usage is TRBJ2-5, with 10 bases that match TRBD1. This CDR3 has 16 residues. Germline CDR1 SGHRS, CDR2 YFSETQ. V lost 2 bases to trimming and J lost 5 bases; unmatched junction nucleotides: 9. CDR3 in amino acids: CASSLPRQGARETQYF. CDR3 DNA sequence: TGCGCCAGCAGCTTACCGAGACAGGGGGCACGGGAGACCCAGTACTTC.

This clone was counted only a few times. The chain recombines TRBV7-6 with TRBJ2-7; 7 bases are a match to TRBD1. The CDR3 loop spans 14 amino acids. Germline values: CDR1 SGHVS, CDR2 FNYEAQ. With V trimmed by 2 bases and J by 3 bases, 4 bases remained unmatched. The CDR3 region is CASSLNRDSYEQYF. CDR3 in DNA: TGTGCCAGCAGCTTAAACCGGGACAGCTACGAGCAGTACTTC.

The chain employs TRBV5-1 and TRBJ2-3, with D possibly being TRBD2 (6 bases). Germline loops: CDR1 SGHRS, CDR2 YFSETQ. Trimming removed 0 bases from V and 2 bases from J, with 16 bases in between. The CDR3 spans 17 residues. The CDR3 DNA reads TGCGCCAGCAGCTTGGCGCTTGGGGCGGGGAACACAGATACGCAGTATTTT. Translating gives CASSLALGAGNTDTQYF.

This chain links TRBV5-4 with TRBJ2-5; 11 nucleotides agree with TRBD2. The ends lost 4 bases at V and 5 bases at J; junction bases unmatched: 4. Germline CDR1 reads SGHNT; CDR2 reads YYREEE (reference sequence). The CDR3 runs 14 residues. CDR3 sequence (DNA): TGTGCCAGCAGCACTAGCGGGGGCAGGGAGACCCAGTACTTC. Protein product: CASSTSGGRETQYF.

The chain uses TRBV5-1 and TRBJ2-1; TRBD2 matches 8 bases. V was clipped by 2 bases and J by 3 bases; unmatched bases: 19. From germline, CDR1 is SGHRS and CDR2 YFSETQ. This CDR3 is 20 amino acids long. The CDR3 loop reads CASSFASGSGPRGLYNEQFF. As DNA, the CDR3 is TGCGCCAGCAGCTTCGCGAGCGGGAGCGGGCCCCGAGGACTCTACAATGAGCAGTTCTTC.

The chain links TRBV27 to TRBJ2-7; TRBD1 agrees at 9 bases. The CDR3 has 15 amino acids. V shed 5 bases, J shed 7 bases, and the junction held 12 bases outside the gene matches. The germline V gene encodes CDR1 MNHEY and CDR2 SMNVEV (reference sequence). CDR3 region: CASSSSGTGRREQYF. The CDR3 DNA reads TGTGCCAGCAGTAGTTCCGGGACAGGGCGGAGAGAGCAGTACTTC.

The chain has TRBV6-1 and TRBJ1-5; no firm D call. This CDR3 is built from 15 residues. Trimming took 5 bases from V and 0 from J, leaving 11 bases between them. Germline assignment: CDR1 MNHNS and CDR2 SASEGT. DNA for the CDR3: TGTGCCAGCAGTACTTCCTCCTATAGCAATCAGCCCCAGCATTTT. It codes for CASSTSSYSNQPQHF.

The chain has TRBV9 and TRBJ1-2; tentatively, D is TRBD1 (5 bases). CDR1 is SGDLS, CDR2 YYNGEE, per germline. This CDR3 contains 15 residues. The V end lost 4 bases, the J end lost 5 bases, and 18 bases lay between the germline ends. In nucleotides, the CDR3 is TGTGCCAGCAGCCCTCACTCGGGGGACGCGTATGGCTACACCTTC. The encoded protein is CASSPHSGDAYGYTF.

The chain carries TRBV19 and TRBJ1-2; 8 nucleotides match TRBD1. The CDR3 is 13 amino acids. V was pared by 10 bases and J by 4 bases, with 8 bases of the junction left unmatched. CDR1 and CDR2 (germline): LNHDA, SQIVND (reference sequence). The CDR3 DNA sequence: TGTGCCACCTGGGGACAGGAGGGCTATGGCTACACCTTC. It translates to CATWGQEGYGYTF.

The chain carries TRBV27 and TRBJ1-1; 8 bases map to TRBD1. V dropped 5 bases and J dropped 7; count of bases not matched to a gene: 6. CDR1 is MNHEY and CDR2 is SMNVEV in the germline V gene (reference sequence). The CDR3 runs to 13 residues. The CDR3 DNA follows: TGTGCCAGCAGTCCGGACAGGGACGATGAAGCTTTCTTT. It codes for CASSPDRDDEAFF.

The chain couples TRBV27 to TRBJ1-3; D is ambiguous. Trimming stripped 5 bases from V and 4 bases from J, with 12 bases between. There are 14 residues in the CDR3. The V gene's germline CDR1 is MNHEY and CDR2 SMNVEV (reference sequence). The CDR3 sequence: CASSPTTPGNTIYF. Written as DNA, the CDR3 is TGTGCCAGCAGTCCGACCACCCCGGGAAACACCATATATTTT.

The chain carries TRBV5-1 and TRBJ2-3; TRBD1 might be the D (5 bases). The V gene lost 6 bases and the J gene lost 3 bases, with 11 bases spanning the gap. The CDR3 sequence is 13 residues long. The germline V gene has CDR1 SGHRS and CDR2 YFSETQ. CDR3 nucleotides: TGCGCCAGCATGGGGCAGGGTACAGATACGCAGTATTTT. Translated, it gives CASMGQGTDTQYF.

A few counts support this clone. This rearrangement joins TRBV5-4 to TRBJ1-6; D gene unclear. V lost 5 bases and J lost 5, with 14 bases in between. The CDR3 loop spans 15 amino acids. Germline V gene data show CDR1 as SGHNT and CDR2 as YYREEE (reference sequence). The CDR3 DNA follows: TGTGCCAGCAGACCGAGTCTACAAGATAATTCACCCCTCCACTTT. Protein product: CASRPSLQDNSPLHF.

Written as DNA, the CDR3 is TGCGCCAGCAGCCAGTCTCTAGCGGGGGGGCAAGAGACCCAGTACTTC. Amino acid sequence: CASSQSLAGGQETQYF. The rearrangement uses TRBV4-1 and TRBJ2-5; TRBD2 agrees at 12 bases. The V gene's germline CDR1 is MGHRA and CDR2 YSYEKL. Losses at the gene ends were 3 bases for V and 2 bases for J; bases not matched to a gene: 4. The length of the CDR3 is 16 residues.

The V call is TRBV18, the J call TRBJ2-7; TRBD1 is a possible D gene (5 bases). This CDR3 has 12 residues. Germline V gene data show CDR1 as KGHSH and CDR2 as LQKENI. V lost 4 bases, J lost 5 bases, and 9 bases lay in between. CDR3 in amino acids: CASSLQVNEQYF. CDR3 coding DNA: TGTGCCAGCTCACTACAGGTGAACGAGCAGTACTTC.

This clone has more than one count but fewer than ten. This chain's CDR3 is CASSLGRNTGELFF. CDR3 sequence (DNA): TGTGCCAGCAGTTTAGGGCGTAACACCGGGGAGCTGTTTTTT. The V call is TRBV28, the J call TRBJ2-2; D unclear. The CDR3 has 14 residues. Germline CDR1 reads MDHEN; CDR2 reads SYDVKM. The V end was cut by 2 bases, the J end by 2 bases, with 6 bases between.

The rearrangement links TRBV6-6 to TRBJ2-2; D not certain. The germline V gene has CDR1 MNHNY and CDR2 SVGAGI (reference sequence). V gave up 7 bases and J gave up 4 bases, with 7 bases separating them. The CDR3 runs 12 residues. The CDR3 loop is CASNKGTGELFF. Written as DNA, the CDR3 is TGTGCCAGCAACAAGGGCACCGGGGAGCTGTTTTTT.

The chain links TRBV19 to TRBJ1-1, with a tentative D call TRBD1 (6 bases). V lost 6 bases to trimming and J lost 5 bases, with 16 bases between them. Germline V gene lookup returns CDR1 LNHDA and CDR2 SQIVND (reference sequence). CDR3 length: 14 amino acids. The CDR3 nucleotides read TGTGCCAGTAGCGTAACAGGGTTTGCGACTGAAGCTTTCTTT. It encodes CASSVTGFATEAFF.

The chain's CDR3 is CASSWGKTSEEYF. DNA of the CDR3: TGCGCCAGCAGCTGGGGGAAGACTAGTGAGGAGTACTTC. This sequence joins TRBV5-1 and TRBJ2-7, with D perhaps matching TRBD2 (6 bases). Germline V gene lookup returns CDR1 SGHRS and CDR2 YFSETQ. The CDR3 is 13 residues long. The V gene lost 3 bases and the J gene lost 11 bases, with 18 bases spanning the gap.

The chain combines TRBV21-1 with TRBJ1-5. TRBV21-1 is tagged as a pseudogene. The CDR3 runs to 16 residues. CDR3 bases: TGTGCCAGCAGCAAAAAAATTTTCTATAGCAATCAGCCCCAGCATTTT. Its translation is CASSKKIFYSNQPQHF.